One and the same sample provided the 28 T cell receptor beta chains below, sequenced in a study of Ad26.COV2.S vaccination and SARS-CoV-2 variants. The treatment was: approximately 18 received Ad26.COV2.S at low or high dose, single or two shots; about 5 received placebo; per-sample allocation not given. Day 63 after the first injection of vaccine or placebo was the sampling time. Method: immunoSEQ multiplex PCR; TCRdb's copy keeps in-frame clones and lacks some. This sample has approximately 350,000 clones, with roughly 87% found just once. The sequences come from peripheral blood, collected in a trial of Ad26.COV2.S vaccine versus placebo. Receptor source: a person aged 18 to 65 who received the Ad26.COV2.S COVID-19 vaccine or a placebo.

The chain couples TRBV4-2 to TRBJ1-5; perhaps TRBD1 as D (6 bases). CDR3 size: 16 residues. CDR1 is LGHNA, CDR2 YNFKEQ, per germline. Trimming removed 3 bases from V and 6 bases from J, with 18 bases in between. The CDR3 DNA sequence: TGTGCCAGCAGCCAGGATCCACAGGGTAAAATTCAGCCCCAGCATTTT. Protein sequence: CASSQDPQGKIQPQHF.

The V call is TRBV6-6, the J call TRBJ1-1; D call uncertain. The CDR3 covers 12 residues. Germline CDR1 reads MNHNY; CDR2 reads SVGAGI (reference sequence). Trimming removed 6 bases at V and 4 bases at J, with 9 bases between. The CDR3 loop is CASRGDTTEAFF. DNA of the CDR3: TGTGCCAGCAGGGGAGATACCACTGAAGCTTTCTTT.

This rearrangement joins TRBV7-2 to TRBJ1-5; D remains ambiguous. The CDR3 consists of 17 residues. V dropped 2 bases and J dropped 0 bases, with 14 bases sitting between them. The germline V gene has CDR1 SGHTA and CDR2 FQGNSA. CDR3 region: CASSLRYRTNSNQPQHF. In nucleotides, the CDR3 is TGTGCCAGCAGCTTAAGGTATAGAACAAATAGCAATCAGCCCCAGCATTTT.

V and J are TRBV29-1 and TRBJ2-7; 8 nucleotides agree with TRBD2. CDR3 length: 13 residues. V shed 3 bases and J 5 bases; nucleotides not matched to a gene: 6. Germline CDR1 is SQVTM and CDR2 is ANQGSEA. The CDR3: CSVDPSGGHEQYF. CDR3 bases: TGCAGCGTTGATCCCAGCGGGGGCCACGAGCAGTACTTC.

The chain has TRBV5-6 and TRBJ2-3; no clear D gene. Trimming cost V 0 bases and J 1 base, with 6 bases left between them. The CDR3 totals 14 residues. Germline V lookup: CDR1 SGHDT, CDR2 YYEEEE. The CDR3 is CASSLGAGTDTQYF. CDR3 in DNA: TGTGCCAGCAGCTTGGGGGCGGGCACAGATACGCAGTATTTT.

The chain links TRBV19 to TRBJ1-4, with no clear D. CDR1 and CDR2 from the germline V gene are LNHDA and SQIVND (reference sequence). Trimming took off 4 bases at V and 7 bases at J, with 19 bases between the two ends. This CDR3 has 16 amino acids. Here the CDR3 reads CASSTQIPRLGEKLFF. The CDR3, as DNA: TGTGCCAGTAGTACTCAAATCCCCCGACTGGGTGAAAAACTGTTTTTT.

The genes are TRBV3-1 (or the pseudogene TRBV3-2) and TRBJ2-4; D call uncertain. This CDR3 region has 14 residues. Germline CDR1 LGHDT, CDR2 YNNKEL (reference sequence). Trimming took off 1 base at V and 0 bases at J, with 4 bases between the two ends. DNA of the CDR3: TGTGCCAGCAGCCAAGTTGGAGCCAAAAACATTCAGTACTTC. As protein: CASSQVGAKNIQYF.

The chain links TRBV5-1 to TRBJ1-2; 11 bases fit TRBD1. After removal of 4 bases from V and 7 bases from J, the junction contained 6 bases not matched to a gene. The CDR3 runs 14 residues. Germline V gene sequence: CDR1 SGHRS, CDR2 YFSETQ. The CDR3 region is CASSIGQGASGYTF. The CDR3, as DNA: TGCGCCAGCAGCATTGGACAGGGGGCGAGTGGCTACACCTTC.

This rearrangement joins TRBV7-9 to TRBJ2-5; D unresolved. The V end was cut by 2 bases, the J end by 5 bases, with 6 bases between. This CDR3 contains 12 residues. CDR1 and CDR2 (germline): SEHNR, FQNEAQ (reference sequence). CDR3 loop: CASSLTEETQYF. Written as DNA, the CDR3 is TGTGCCAGCAGCTTAACGGAGGAGACCCAGTACTTC. The full variable domain, completed using reference TRBV7-9 and TRBJ2-5, is DTGVSQNPRHKITKRGQNVTFRCDPISEHNRLYWYRQTLGQGPEFLTYFQNEAQLEKSRLLSDRFSAERPKGSFSTLEIQRTEQGDSAMYLCASSLTEETQYFGPGTRLLVL.

V usage is TRBV5-1 and J usage is TRBJ1-5; D is possibly TRBD1 (5 bases). Trimming left V 0 bases short and J 5 bases short, with 9 bases between. Germline lookup yields CDR1 SGHRS and CDR2 YFSETQ. CDR3 length: 14 amino acids. The CDR3 region has the DNA TGCGCCAGCAGCTTGGACAGGTTGGATCAGCCCCAGCATTTT. Protein: CASSLDRLDQPQHF.

CDR3 coding DNA: TGTGCCAGCAGCTCAAGGGGGGGGCCATACACCGGGGAGCTGTTTTTT. This encodes CASSSRGGPYTGELFF. The genes are TRBV5-8 and TRBJ2-2; a possible D gene is TRBD2 (7 bases). The CDR3 spans 16 residues. CDR1 and CDR2 from the germline V gene are SGHTS and YDEGEE. Deletions cut 3 bases from V and 3 bases from J, with 15 bases between.

The V gene is TRBV5-1, the J gene TRBJ2-3, with TRBD2 matching 13 bases. The CDR3 loop spans 18 amino acids. CDR1 and CDR2 from the germline V gene are SGHRS and YFSETQ. The V segment lost 4 bases and the J segment 5 bases; nucleotides outside the gene matches: 13. The CDR3 nucleotides are TGCGCCAGCAGCCCTAGCCTAACTAGCGGGGGGGCCGTAGATACGCAGTATTTT. Translating gives CASSPSLTSGGAVDTQYF.

In this sample, this clone turned up once. CDR3 region: CASSQVTGEQYF. The CDR3 coding sequence is TGTGCCAGCAGCCAAGTGACTGGCGAGCAGTACTTC. This sequence joins TRBV14 and TRBJ2-7; D is uncertain. CDR1 is SGHDN and CDR2 is FVKESK in the germline V gene. The CDR3 length is 12 residues. The V end was cut by 1 base, the J end by 6 bases, with 7 bases between.

The chain is built from TRBV9 and TRBJ1-1; TRBD1 aligns across 8 bases. V lost 4 bases to trimming and J lost 3 bases; unmatched junction nucleotides: 11. CDR1 and CDR2 from the germline V gene are SGDLS and YYNGEE. The CDR3 runs 16 residues. CDR3 sequence reads: CASSPVGQGPYTEAFF. The CDR3 coding sequence is TGTGCCAGCAGCCCCGTTGGACAGGGCCCCTACACTGAAGCTTTCTTT.

The gene calls are TRBV6-2 or TRBV6-3 and TRBJ2-3; no firm D call. The CDR3 has 15 amino acids. CDR1 and CDR2 (germline): MNHEY, SVGEGT. Trimming took 2 bases from V and 0 from J, leaving 9 bases between them. Here the CDR3 reads CASSYIQDSTDTQYF. The CDR3 bases are TGTGCCAGCAGTTACATCCAGGATAGCACAGATACGCAGTATTTT.

The chain joins TRBV7-2 to TRBJ2-7; TRBD1 agrees at 7 bases. CDR1 SGHTA and CDR2 FQGNSA come from the germline V gene. V shed 4 bases and J 4 bases; nucleotides not matched to a gene: 4. The length of the CDR3 is 13 residues. CDR3 loop: CASSSTGPYEQYF. CDR3 in DNA: TGTGCCAGCAGCTCGACAGGGCCTTACGAGCAGTACTTC.

This chain connects TRBV12-3 or TRBV12-4 to TRBJ2-7; TRBD1 agrees at 7 bases. V was pared by 6 bases and J by 3 bases, with 5 bases of the junction left unmatched. The CDR3 covers 13 residues. CDR3 sequence reads: CASRRQGNYEQYF. CDR3 coding DNA: TGTGCCAGCAGGAGACAGGGTAACTACGAGCAGTACTTC.

The genes are TRBV30 and TRBJ2-2; D gene uncertain. The germline CDR1 and CDR2 sequences are GTSNPN and SVGIG (reference sequence). The ends were cut back, 0 bases at V and 3 bases at J, with 5 bases in the middle. The CDR3 sequence is 13 residues long. In DNA, the CDR3 is TGTGCCTGGAGTGTATTTGACACCGGGGAGCTGTTTTTT. Translation gives CAWSVFDTGELFF. Looking up the rest from reference TRBV30 and TRBJ2-2 gives the full variable domain: SQTIHQWPATLVQPVGSPLSLECTVEGTSNPNLYWYRQAAGRGLQLLFYSVGIGQISSEVPQNLSASRPQDRQFILSSKKLLLSDSGFYLCAWSVFDTGELFFGEGSRLTVL.

The rearrangement uses TRBV7-6 and TRBJ1-5, with D uncertain. Trimming removed 5 bases at V and 9 bases at J, with 8 bases between. The length of the CDR3 is 11 residues. CDR1 and CDR2 from the germline V gene are SGHVS and FNYEAQ. CDR3 sequence: CASSKFGPQHF. CDR3 in DNA: TGTGCCAGCAGCAAATTCGGGCCCCAGCATTTT. Full variable domain (outside the CDR3, taken from reference TRBV7-6 and TRBJ1-5): GAGVSQSPRYKVTKRGQDVALRCDPISGHVSLYWYRQALGQGPEFLTYFNYEAQQDKSGLPNDRFSAERPEGSISTLTIQRTEQRDSAMYRCASSKFGPQHFGDGTRLSIL.

The chain carries TRBV7-2 and TRBJ2-3; D is unclear. Germline lookup yields CDR1 SGHTA and CDR2 FQGNSA. Trimming cost V 5 bases and J 5 bases, with 14 bases left between them. The CDR3 runs to 14 residues. CDR3 region: CASSPPTIVDTQYF. The DNA of the CDR3 is TGTGCCAGCAGCCCACCAACAATTGTAGATACGCAGTATTTT.

The CDR3 is CASSELGRDNYGYTF. CDR3 DNA: TGTGCCAGCAGTGAATTAGGCAGGGATAACTATGGCTACACCTTC. V is TRBV25-1 and J is TRBJ1-2; perhaps TRBD1 as D (5 bases). This CDR3 is 15 amino acids long. Trimming took 1 base from V and 1 from J, leaving 10 bases between them. Germline loops: CDR1 MGHDK, CDR2 SYGVNS.

The chain employs TRBV11-1 and TRBJ2-2, with a tentative D call TRBD2 (7 bases). There are 15 residues in the CDR3. Germline V lookup: CDR1 SGHAT, CDR2 FQDESV (reference sequence). V dropped 3 bases and J dropped 5 bases, with 13 bases sitting between them. The CDR3 coding sequence is TGTGCCAGCAGCTTGGGGGGGCGGAGGACCGGGGAGCTGTTTTTT. This sequence encodes CASSLGGRRTGELFF.

The V call is TRBV27, the J call TRBJ2-1; TRBD2 matches at 8 bases. From germline, CDR1 is MNHEY and CDR2 SMNVEV (reference sequence). The ends lost 3 bases at V and 4 bases at J; junction bases unmatched: 8. This CDR3 comprises 16 residues. The CDR3 sequence: CASSFRGGYPYNEQFF. For the CDR3, the DNA is TGTGCCAGCAGTTTTCGGGGGGGTTATCCTTACAATGAGCAGTTCTTC.

The chain recombines TRBV9 with TRBJ1-2, with D perhaps TRBD1 (5 bases). Trimming took off 0 bases at V and 4 bases at J, with 13 bases between the two ends. This CDR3 is built from 15 residues. The germline CDR1 and CDR2 sequences are SGDLS and YYNGEE. The CDR3 DNA reads as TGTGCCAGCAGCGTAGGACAGAACGGCGGCTATGGCTACACCTTC. Its protein product is CASSVGQNGGYGYTF.

The chain has TRBV30 and TRBJ1-3; no definite D call. The CDR3 runs 15 residues. Germline loops: CDR1 GTSNPN, CDR2 SVGIG (reference sequence). V was pared by 0 bases and J by 7 bases, with 16 bases between. CDR3 in DNA: TGTGCCTGGAGTGTACCCTCCCGGGTGGGGAACACCATATATTTT. This encodes CAWSVPSRVGNTIYF.

The chain combines TRBV10-3 with TRBJ2-1; 8 bases map to TRBD2. Trimming at V came to 0 bases and at J to 6 bases, leaving 10 bases not matched to a gene. This CDR3 is 17 amino acids long. CDR1 ENHRY and CDR2 SYGVKD come from the germline V gene. The chain's CDR3 is CAISESLGGGPVNEQFF. DNA for the CDR3: TGTGCCATCAGTGAGTCATTGGGCGGGGGGCCCGTCAATGAGCAGTTCTTC.

The rearrangement links TRBV3-1 (or the pseudogene TRBV3-2) to TRBJ1-3, with 7 bases identical to TRBD1. CDR3 length: 19 amino acids. Germline values: CDR1 LGHDT, CDR2 YNNKEL (reference sequence). The V segment lost 0 bases and the J segment 3 bases; nucleotides outside the gene matches: 14. The CDR3 is CASSQDWGRTGGFGNTIYF. The CDR3 bases are TGTGCCAGCAGCCAAGATTGGGGCAGGACAGGAGGCTTTGGAAACACCATATATTTT.

The chain combines TRBV18 with TRBJ1-1; weak D call: TRBD1 (6 bases). Germline V gene data show CDR1 as KGHSH and CDR2 as LQKENI. V lost 6 bases and J lost 8, with 19 bases in between. This CDR3 is 14 amino acids long. The CDR3 DNA reads TGTGCCAGCTCCCCCACCCGGGACACCATCGAAGCTTTCTTT. Amino acids: CASSPTRDTIEAFF.